Following are 23 T cell receptor beta chains from one sample sequenced in a study of blood T cell repertoires in COVID-19. Some clones are missing from TCRdb's copy, which holds only in-frame ones; the method was immunoSEQ multiplex PCR. In the table there are about 200,000 clones, 89% of which are singletons. Sequences were obtained from PBMCs or T cells enriched from blood (not recorded which). All receptors derive from a woman aged 18-29 years who had recovered from COVID-19.

The chain joins TRBV7-6 to TRBJ2-7, with 7 bases identical to TRBD1. The CDR3 runs to 14 residues. V gave up 4 bases and J gave up 5 bases; unmatched junction bases: 8. From germline, CDR1 is SGHVS and CDR2 FNYEAQ. The CDR3 loop reads CASSSTDRVNEQYF. CDR3 DNA sequence: TGTGCCAGCAGCTCCACAGACAGGGTCAACGAGCAGTACTTC.

The rearrangement uses TRBV12-3 or TRBV12-4 and TRBJ2-7; 9 bases are shared with TRBD1. V was pared by 6 bases and J by 2 bases, with 2 bases of the junction left unmatched. There are 13 residues in the CDR3. The CDR3 loop reads CASRGDRAYEQYF. The CDR3 bases are TGTGCCAGCAGAGGGGACAGGGCCTACGAGCAGTACTTC.

V usage is TRBV28 and J usage is TRBJ1-3, with D uncertain. The germline V and J ends were trimmed by 1 base and 0 bases, with 7 bases remaining between them. Germline lookup yields CDR1 MDHEN and CDR2 SYDVKM. The CDR3 is 15 residues long. The CDR3 DNA follows: TGTGCCAGCAGTTTATTAGCAGACTCTGGAAACACCATATATTTT. This sequence encodes CASSLLADSGNTIYF.

This clone has a single count. The V and J genes are TRBV29-1 and TRBJ2-5; TRBD1 agrees at 11 bases. The V gene's germline CDR1 is SQVTM and CDR2 ANQGSEA. The junction had 3 bases not matched to a gene; V was cut back by 2 bases and J by 4 bases. The CDR3 consists of 14 residues. The CDR3 region has the DNA TGCAGCGTTGAACGGGGACAGGGGGGAGAGACCCAGTACTTC. Residues: CSVERGQGGETQYF.

This chain joins TRBV28 and TRBJ2-3, with 10 bases fitting TRBD2. This CDR3 has 15 residues. CDR1 is MDHEN and CDR2 is SYDVKM in the germline V gene. J was trimmed by 8 bases and V by 5 bases; bases with no gene match: 10. The chain's CDR3 is CASSLQRGGRGTQYF. CDR3 coding DNA: TGTGCCAGCAGTCTACAGCGGGGGGGCCGAGGTACGCAGTATTTT. Variable domain in full (rest from reference TRBV28 and TRBJ2-3): DVKVTQSSRYLVKRTGEKVFLECVQDMDHENMFWYRQDPGLGLRLIYFSYDVKMKEKGDIPEGYSVSREKKERFSLILESASTNQTSMYLCASSLQRGGRGTQYFGPGTRLTVL.

V is TRBV7-9 and J is TRBJ1-2; TRBD1 is a possible D gene (6 bases). Germline V lookup: CDR1 SEHNR, CDR2 FQNEAQ (reference sequence). The CDR3 runs to 15 residues. Trimming cost V 5 bases and J 4 bases, with 17 bases left between them. The DNA for the CDR3 is TGTGCCAGCAGCCCTGGGGCCGACAGGCTCTATGGCTACACCTTC. The encoded protein is CASSPGADRLYGYTF.

The chain carries TRBV28 and TRBJ1-1; 7 bases are shared with TRBD1. Germline-derived CDR1 and CDR2 are MDHEN and SYDVKM. CDR3 length: 13 amino acids. V lost 8 bases, J lost 7 bases, and 10 bases stayed unmatched. CDR3 DNA sequence: TGTGCCAGCTCGCCTCGACAGGGCCTTGAAGCTTTCTTT. Residues: CASSPRQGLEAFF.

The chain recombines TRBV3-1 (or the pseudogene TRBV3-2) with TRBJ1-3; D is undetermined. Trimming stripped 0 bases from V and 2 bases from J, with 14 bases between. The CDR3 sequence is 17 residues long. Germline CDR1 is LGHDT and CDR2 is YNNKEL (reference sequence). The CDR3 coding sequence is TGTGCCAGCAGCCAAGATCGGGGAGGACGGGCTGGAAACACCATATATTTT. Protein product: CASSQDRGGRAGNTIYF.

In its sample, this clone was seen once. The genes are TRBV27 and TRBJ2-3; 9 nucleotides align to TRBD2. CDR3 size: 18 residues. V shed 1 base, J shed 1 base, and the junction held 9 bases outside the gene matches. From germline, CDR1 is MNHEY and CDR2 SMNVEV (reference sequence). The CDR3 is CASSLLAGDPSGTDTQYF. In nucleotides, the CDR3 is TGTGCCAGCAGTTTATTAGCGGGGGACCCTTCCGGCACAGATACGCAGTATTTT.

The rearrangement links TRBV9 to TRBJ2-7; TRBD1 aligns across 9 bases. The CDR3 extends over 16 amino acids. The V gene end was trimmed by 3 bases and the J gene end by 5 bases; junction bases not matched to a gene: 12. The germline V gene has CDR1 SGDLS and CDR2 YYNGEE. CDR3 in DNA: TGTGCCAGCAGCGCTCTCACCGGGACAGGGATCAACGAGCAGTACTTC. It codes for CASSALTGTGINEQYF.

The chain joins TRBV27 to TRBJ1-6; D unresolved. Germline CDR1 reads MNHEY; CDR2 reads SMNVEV (reference sequence). The V gene lost 8 bases and the J gene lost 0 bases, with 8 bases spanning the gap. The CDR3 consists of 14 residues. The CDR3: CASRLGSYNSPLHF. The CDR3 DNA is TGTGCCAGCCGTCTAGGCTCCTATAATTCACCCCTCCACTTT.

The rearrangement joins TRBV9 to TRBJ2-2; unclear D gene. The CDR3 runs to 14 residues. Trimming removed 0 bases from V and 7 bases from J, with 10 bases in between. The germline CDR1 and CDR2 sequences are SGDLS and YYNGEE. DNA for the CDR3: TGTGCCAGCAGCGTAGTCTCAGAAGTCGGGGAGCTGTTTTTT. This encodes CASSVVSEVGELFF.

In this sample, this clone turned up once. The rearrangement joins TRBV6-5 to TRBJ1-2, with 9 bases identical to TRBD1. Trimming removed 6 bases from V and 5 bases from J; junction bases left unmatched: 10. This CDR3 has 15 residues. Germline CDR1 reads MNHEY; CDR2 reads SVGAGI. The CDR3: CASRTYLQGAYGYTF. Here the CDR3 DNA reads TGTGCCAGCAGGACCTATTTACAGGGGGCGTATGGCTACACCTTC.

This clone has just one count. This chain links TRBV24-1 with TRBJ2-3, with D perhaps TRBD1 (6 bases). The CDR3 is made up of 14 amino acids. V was cut by 3 bases and J by 5 bases, with 11 bases left in between. CDR1 and CDR2 (germline): KGHDR, SFDVKD. CDR3 bases: TGTGCCACCAGTGATGTACAGGGTTTAGATACGCAGTATTTT. Protein: CATSDVQGLDTQYF.

V is TRBV5-4 and J is TRBJ2-2, with D possibly being TRBD2 (5 bases). Looked up from germline, CDR1 is SGHNT and CDR2 is YYREEE (reference sequence). CDR3 length: 14 amino acids. The germline V and J ends were trimmed by 0 bases and 7 bases, with 10 bases remaining between them. CDR3 residues: CASSLAAAGGELFF. The DNA for the CDR3 is TGTGCCAGCAGCTTGGCCGCGGCGGGCGGGGAGCTGTTTTTT.

The chain joins TRBV5-4 to TRBJ2-5; no clear D. This CDR3 contains 16 residues. Trimming took 2 bases from V and 1 from J, leaving 15 bases between them. Germline CDR1 SGHNT, CDR2 YYREEE (reference sequence). The CDR3 sequence: CASSFKTLKFQETQYF. CDR3 sequence (DNA): TGTGCCAGCAGCTTCAAGACTTTGAAGTTCCAAGAGACCCAGTACTTC.

The chain uses TRBV6-5 and TRBJ1-6; D perhaps matches TRBD1 (5 bases). V was cut by 0 bases and J by 14 bases, with 14 bases left in between. The V gene's germline CDR1 is MNHEY and CDR2 SVGAGI. The CDR3 is 14 residues long. The CDR3, as DNA: TGTGCCAGCAGTTACTCGACAGAAGGTCGAACCCTCCACTTT. This encodes CASSYSTEGRTLHF.

V and J are TRBV3-1 (or the pseudogene TRBV3-2) and TRBJ2-3; weak D call: TRBD1 (6 bases). Per the germline V gene, CDR1 is LGHDT and CDR2 is YNNKEL (reference sequence). Trimming took 1 base from V and 1 from J, leaving 12 bases between them. This CDR3 region has 16 residues. The CDR3 region is CASSQVTGGRTDTQYF. CDR3 DNA: TGTGCCAGCAGCCAAGTTACTGGGGGCCGCACAGATACGCAGTATTTT.

This clone was detected ten times or more. The chain combines TRBV6-5 with TRBJ1-1, with TRBD1 as a possible D gene (5 bases). V was cut by 6 bases and J by 2 bases, with 13 bases left in between. The V gene's germline CDR1 is MNHEY and CDR2 SVGAGI. This CDR3 contains 14 residues. The CDR3 DNA reads as TGTGCCAGCAGGCGGGACCTCCTTAACACTGAAGCTTTCTTT. It specifies CASRRDLLNTEAFF.

This clone occurred once. The chain joins TRBV4-1 to TRBJ1-1, with 8 positions matching TRBD1. Trimming at V came to 4 bases and at J to 0 bases, leaving 13 bases not matched to a gene. Germline CDR1 is MGHRA and CDR2 is YSYEKL. The CDR3 totals 18 residues. CDR3 in DNA: TGCGCCAGCAGCCGGCGGACTCAGGGGGCCTTGATGAACACTGAAGCTTTCTTT. Protein sequence: CASSRRTQGALMNTEAFF.

The chain has TRBV6-1 and TRBJ2-1; TRBD2 is a possible D gene (5 bases). With 2 bases removed from V and 0 bases from J, the gap between germline ends came to 8 bases. Germline V gives CDR1 MNHNS, CDR2 SASEGT. This CDR3 has 15 amino acids. Here the CDR3 DNA reads TGTGCCAGCAGTGAAAGGGAGAGCTCCTACAATGAGCAGTTCTTC. Its translation is CASSERESSYNEQFF.

The J gene is TRBJ1-5, the V gene TRBV14; the D gene is possibly TRBD1 (5 bases). Germline V gives CDR1 SGHDN, CDR2 FVKESK. The CDR3 runs to 15 residues. The V gene lost 3 bases and the J gene lost 5 bases, with 14 bases spanning the gap. Here the CDR3 reads CASSQGLGRDQPQHF. The CDR3 nucleotides read TGTGCCAGCAGCCAGGGACTCGGTCGCGATCAGCCCCAGCATTTT.

The V and J genes are TRBV7-3 and TRBJ2-5, with 8 bases lining up with TRBD1. There are 14 residues in the CDR3. Trimming removed 2 bases from V and 5 bases from J; junction bases left unmatched: 4. Germline CDR1 reads SGHTA; CDR2 reads FQGTGA. CDR3 sequence reads: CASSLQGAEETQYF. The CDR3, as DNA: TGTGCCAGCAGCTTACAGGGGGCAGAGGAGACCCAGTACTTC.